These T cell receptor beta chains were read from a single sample in a study of T-cell reconstitution after alpha-beta-depleted transplantation in children. Via MiXCR, TCRdb re-called the PCR reads, giving one row per CDR3 protein. In the table there are around 360,000 distinct CDR3 sequences, around a tenth of which are singletons. The material sequenced was PBMCs from the stem cell graft donor, taken from the stem cell graft. These receptors were collected from a human donor who donated a stem cell graft to a child with acute lymphoblastic leukemia. CDR3s include the opening cysteine and the closing phenylalanine or tryptophan. The D gene is left open where the match is weak. Expanded clones get a size class; other rows say once, few or many, or leave the size out.

cdr3_aa: CASSQEREGAYEQYF; cdr3_nt: TGTGCCAGCAGCCAAGAACGGGAGGGGGCCTACGAGCAGTACTTC; d_call: TRBD2; cdr3_length: 15; v_call: TRBV4-2; j_call: TRBJ2-7; clone_size: -
cdr3_aa: CASSITSGASYEQYF; cdr3_nt: TGCGCCAGCAGCATAACTAGCGGTGCTTCCTACGAGCAGTACTTC; d_call: TRBD2; cdr3_length: 15; v_call: TRBV5-1; j_call: TRBJ2-7; clone_size: few
cdr3_aa: CASTSGGAVNTGELFF; cdr3_nt: TGTGCCAGCACCTCCGGTGGAGCGGTGAACACCGGGGAGCTGTTTTTT; d_call: -; cdr3_length: 16; v_call: TRBV3-1; j_call: TRBJ2-2; clone_size: few
cdr3_aa: CASSFSQGDIWQFF; cdr3_nt: TGCGCCAGCAGCTTTTCACAGGGCGACATATGGCAGTTCTTC; d_call: -; cdr3_length: 14; v_call: TRBV5-1; j_call: TRBJ2-1; clone_size: -
cdr3_aa: CASSQERGEPYNEQFF; cdr3_nt: TGCGCCAGCAGCCAAGAAAGAGGGGAGCCTTACAATGAGCAGTTCTTC; d_call: -; cdr3_length: 16; v_call: TRBV4-3; j_call: TRBJ2-1; clone_size: -
cdr3_aa: CASSRGVNEQFF; cdr3_nt: TGTGCCAGCAGCCGGGGGGTGAATGAGCAGTTCTTC; d_call: TRBD2; cdr3_length: 12; v_call: TRBV9; j_call: TRBJ2-1; clone_size: -
cdr3_aa: CASSQAGAGELFF; cdr3_nt: TGTGCCAGCAGTCAGGCGGGAGCCGGGGAGCTGTTTTTT; d_call: TRBD2; cdr3_length: 13; v_call: TRBV28; j_call: TRBJ2-2; clone_size: many
cdr3_aa: CASCRDYSYNEQFF; cdr3_nt: TGTGCCAGCTGCCGGGACTACTCCTACAATGAGCAGTTCTTC; d_call: TRBD2; cdr3_length: 14; v_call: TRBV2; j_call: TRBJ2-1; clone_size: -
cdr3_aa: CASSERRDTQYF; cdr3_nt: TGTGCCAGCAGTGAAAGGCGGGATACGCAGTATTTT; d_call: -; cdr3_length: 12; v_call: TRBV2; j_call: TRBJ2-3; clone_size: -
cdr3_aa: CSVDGPRYGYTF; cdr3_nt: TGCAGCGTTGATGGACCGCGCTATGGCTACACCTTC; d_call: -; cdr3_length: 12; v_call: TRBV29-1; j_call: TRBJ1-2; clone_size: few
cdr3_aa: CASSVEAGTGNEQFF; cdr3_nt: TGTGCCAGCAGCGTAGAGGCGGGCACGGGCAATGAGCAGTTCTTC; d_call: -; cdr3_length: 15; v_call: TRBV9; j_call: TRBJ2-1; clone_size: many
cdr3_aa: CASSQELAGVTPETQYF; cdr3_nt: TGTGCCAGCAGCCAAGAACTAGCGGGAGTTACCCCAGAGACCCAGTACTTC; d_call: TRBD2; cdr3_length: 17; v_call: TRBV4-2; j_call: TRBJ2-5; clone_size: many
cdr3_aa: CATSRDKGLDGTQYF; cdr3_nt: TGTGCCACCAGCAGAGATAAAGGACTAGATGGGACCCAGTACTTC; d_call: TRBD2; cdr3_length: 15; v_call: TRBV15; j_call: TRBJ2-5; clone_size: -
cdr3_aa: CAIRGPRWSTDTQYF; cdr3_nt: TGTGCCATCAGGGGGCCGCGTTGGAGTACAGATACGCAGTATTTT; d_call: TRBD1; cdr3_length: 15; v_call: TRBV24-1; j_call: TRBJ2-3; clone_size: many
cdr3_aa: CASSKRGGARQPQHF; cdr3_nt: TGTGCCAGCAGCAAACGAGGGGGAGCTCGTCAGCCCCAGCATTTT; d_call: -; cdr3_length: 15; v_call: TRBV21-1; j_call: TRBJ1-5; clone_size: few
cdr3_aa: CASSRSGTYEQYF; cdr3_nt: TGTGCCAGCAGCCGAAGCGGGACGTACGAGCAGTACTTC; d_call: TRBD2; cdr3_length: 13; v_call: TRBV7-2; j_call: TRBJ2-7; clone_size: many
cdr3_aa: CASSSELGTGATYEQYF; cdr3_nt: TGTGCCAGCAGCTCAGAGCTCGGGACAGGGGCGACCTACGAGCAGTACTTC; d_call: TRBD1; cdr3_length: 17; v_call: TRBV5-6; j_call: TRBJ2-7; clone_size: many
cdr3_aa: CASSLKAGGGELFF; cdr3_nt: TGTGCCAGCAGTTTAAAAGCGGGGGGCGGGGAGCTGTTTTTT; d_call: TRBD2; cdr3_length: 14; v_call: TRBV27; j_call: TRBJ2-2; clone_size: -
cdr3_aa: CASSKGMEHNSPLHF; cdr3_nt: TGTGCCAGCAGCAAGGGAATGGAGCATAATTCACCCCTCCACTTT; d_call: -; cdr3_length: 15; v_call: TRBV21-1; j_call: TRBJ1-6; clone_size: -
cdr3_aa: CASSAWTGGNGELFF; cdr3_nt: TGCGCCAGCAGCGCCTGGACGGGGGGAAACGGGGAGCTGTTTTTT; d_call: TRBD2; cdr3_length: 15; v_call: TRBV5-1; j_call: TRBJ2-2; clone_size: -
cdr3_aa: CASSLMGGQGQETQYF; cdr3_nt: TGTGCCAGCAGCTTAATGGGCGGACAGGGGCAGGAGACCCAGTACTTC; d_call: TRBD1; cdr3_length: 16; v_call: TRBV7-9; j_call: TRBJ2-5; clone_size: few
cdr3_aa: CASSYSYPTNEKLFF; cdr3_nt: TGTGCCAGCAGTTACTCGTATCCTACTAATGAAAAACTGTTTTTT; d_call: -; cdr3_length: 15; v_call: TRBV6-5; j_call: TRBJ1-4; clone_size: many
cdr3_aa: CASNPTGLGYEQYF; cdr3_nt: TGTGCCAGCAACCCTACAGGGCTGGGTTACGAGCAGTACTTC; d_call: -; cdr3_length: 14; v_call: TRBV12-3/TRBV12-4; j_call: TRBJ2-7; clone_size: many
cdr3_aa: CASSPETGFYEQYF; cdr3_nt: TGTGCCAGCAGCCCAGAGACAGGGTTCTACGAGCAGTACTTC; d_call: TRBD1; cdr3_length: 14; v_call: TRBV7-9; j_call: TRBJ2-7; clone_size: many
cdr3_aa: CSARDPGQHLYNEQFF; cdr3_nt: TGCAGTGCTAGAGATCCCGGACAGCACCTCTACAATGAGCAGTTCTTC; d_call: -; cdr3_length: 16; v_call: TRBV20-1; j_call: TRBJ2-1; clone_size: -
cdr3_aa: CASSPGRAYYEQYF; cdr3_nt: TGTGCCAGCAGCCCGGGCCGGGCCTACTACGAGCAGTACTTC; d_call: -; cdr3_length: 14; v_call: TRBV7-2; j_call: TRBJ2-7; clone_size: -
cdr3_aa: CASRVAGYEQYF; cdr3_nt: TGTGCCAGCAGAGTAGCGGGCTACGAGCAGTACTTC; d_call: TRBD2; cdr3_length: 12; v_call: TRBV2; j_call: TRBJ2-7; clone_size: few
cdr3_aa: CSPTDFKNTEAFF; cdr3_nt: TGCAGTCCGACAGACTTTAAGAACACTGAAGCTTTCTTT; d_call: -; cdr3_length: 13; v_call: TRBV20-1; j_call: TRBJ1-1; clone_size: many
cdr3_aa: CASSSRHGGTDTQYF; cdr3_nt: TGTGCCAGCAGCTCGAGACATGGGGGTACAGATACGCAGTATTTT; d_call: -; cdr3_length: 15; v_call: TRBV5-6; j_call: TRBJ2-3; clone_size: few
cdr3_aa: CANQQGVENTEAFF; cdr3_nt: TGTGCGAATCAACAGGGAGTAGAGAACACTGAAGCTTTCTTT; d_call: -; cdr3_length: 14; v_call: TRBV5-5; j_call: TRBJ1-1; clone_size: few
cdr3_aa: CASSPVGGNEQYF; cdr3_nt: TGTGCCAGCAGCCCCGTGGGGGGGAACGAGCAGTACTTC; d_call: TRBD2; cdr3_length: 13; v_call: TRBV6-1; j_call: TRBJ2-7; clone_size: many
cdr3_aa: CASSQPKIQYNEQFF; cdr3_nt: TGCGCCAGCAGCCAACCCAAAATCCAATACAATGAGCAGTTCTTC; d_call: -; cdr3_length: 15; v_call: TRBV4-1; j_call: TRBJ2-1; clone_size: -
cdr3_aa: CASSSTRVEAFF; cdr3_nt: TGTGCCAGCAGCTCGACAAGGGTAGAAGCTTTCTTT; d_call: -; cdr3_length: 12; v_call: TRBV7-3; j_call: TRBJ1-1; clone_size: many
cdr3_aa: CATSSTQGNSEAFF; cdr3_nt: TGTGCCACCAGCAGCACACAGGGGAACTCTGAAGCTTTCTTT; d_call: TRBD1; cdr3_length: 14; v_call: TRBV15; j_call: TRBJ1-1; clone_size: -
cdr3_aa: CASSLGTGSQETQYF; cdr3_nt: TGTGCCAGCAGCCTCGGGACAGGGTCTCAGGAGACCCAGTACTTC; d_call: TRBD1; cdr3_length: 15; v_call: TRBV7-3; j_call: TRBJ2-5; clone_size: few
cdr3_aa: CASSPLPGQGSDTQYF; cdr3_nt: TGCGCCAGCAGCCCACTACCGGGACAGGGTTCAGATACGCAGTATTTT; d_call: TRBD1; cdr3_length: 16; v_call: TRBV5-1; j_call: TRBJ2-3; clone_size: -
cdr3_aa: CASSLKSDSTYEQYF; cdr3_nt: TGCGCCAGCAGCTTGAAGAGCGACTCAACCTACGAGCAGTACTTC; d_call: -; cdr3_length: 15; v_call: TRBV5-1; j_call: TRBJ2-7; clone_size: -